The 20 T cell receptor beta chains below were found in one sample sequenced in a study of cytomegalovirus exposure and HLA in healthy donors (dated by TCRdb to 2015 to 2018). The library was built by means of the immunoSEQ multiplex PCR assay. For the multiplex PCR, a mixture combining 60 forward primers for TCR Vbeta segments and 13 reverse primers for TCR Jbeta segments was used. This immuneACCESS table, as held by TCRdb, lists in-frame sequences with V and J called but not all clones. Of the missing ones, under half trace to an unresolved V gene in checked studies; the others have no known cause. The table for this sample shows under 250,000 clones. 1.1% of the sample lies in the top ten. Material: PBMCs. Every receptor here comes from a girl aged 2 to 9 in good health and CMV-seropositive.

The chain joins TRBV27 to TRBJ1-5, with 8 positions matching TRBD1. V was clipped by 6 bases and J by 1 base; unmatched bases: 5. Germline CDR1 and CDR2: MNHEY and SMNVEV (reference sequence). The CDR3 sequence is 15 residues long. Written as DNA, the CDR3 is TGTGCCAGCAGGACAGGGGTGGGCAGCAATCAGCCCCAGCATTTT. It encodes CASRTGVGSNQPQHF.

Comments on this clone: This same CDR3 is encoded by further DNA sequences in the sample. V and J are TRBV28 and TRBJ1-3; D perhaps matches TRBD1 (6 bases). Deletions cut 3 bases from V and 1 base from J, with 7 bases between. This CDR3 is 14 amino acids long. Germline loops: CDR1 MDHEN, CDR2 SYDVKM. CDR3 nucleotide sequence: TGTGCCAGCAGTTTCAGGGGTTCTGGAAACACCATATATTTT. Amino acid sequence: CASSFRGSGNTIYF.

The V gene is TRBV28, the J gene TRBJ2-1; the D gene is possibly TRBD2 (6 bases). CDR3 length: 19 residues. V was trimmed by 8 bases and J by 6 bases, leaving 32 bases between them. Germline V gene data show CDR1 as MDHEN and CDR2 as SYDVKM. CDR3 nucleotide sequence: TGTGCCAGCCCCCCAACGACACAAGGTCGGGAGTTTCACGGCAATGAGCAGTTCTTC. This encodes CASPPTTQGREFHGNEQFF.

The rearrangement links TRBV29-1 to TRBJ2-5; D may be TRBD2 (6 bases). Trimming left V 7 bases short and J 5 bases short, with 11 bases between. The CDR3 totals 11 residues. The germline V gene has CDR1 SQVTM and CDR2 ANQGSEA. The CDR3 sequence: CSAVSGETQYF. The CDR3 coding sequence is TGCAGCGCCGTGAGCGGGGAGACCCAGTACTTC.

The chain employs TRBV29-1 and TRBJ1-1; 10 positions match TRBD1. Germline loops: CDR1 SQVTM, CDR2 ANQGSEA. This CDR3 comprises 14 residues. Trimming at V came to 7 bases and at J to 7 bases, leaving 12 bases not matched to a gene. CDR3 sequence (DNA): TGCAGCGCCTCCGGGACAGGGGCAGTAGGTGAAGCTTTCTTT. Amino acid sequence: CSASGTGAVGEAFF.

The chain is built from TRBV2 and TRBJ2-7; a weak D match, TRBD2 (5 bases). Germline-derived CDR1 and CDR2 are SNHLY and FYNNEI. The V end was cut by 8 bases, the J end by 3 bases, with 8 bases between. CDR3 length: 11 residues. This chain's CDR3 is CASGSSYEQYF. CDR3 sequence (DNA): TGTGCCAGCGGGAGTAGCTACGAGCAGTACTTC.

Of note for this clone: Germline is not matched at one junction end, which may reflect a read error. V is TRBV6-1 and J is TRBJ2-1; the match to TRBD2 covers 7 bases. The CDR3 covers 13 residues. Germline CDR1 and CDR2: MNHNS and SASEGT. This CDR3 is CASSGEGLDERFF. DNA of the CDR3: TGTGCCAGCAGTGGGGAGGGGTTGGATGAGCGGTTCTTC.

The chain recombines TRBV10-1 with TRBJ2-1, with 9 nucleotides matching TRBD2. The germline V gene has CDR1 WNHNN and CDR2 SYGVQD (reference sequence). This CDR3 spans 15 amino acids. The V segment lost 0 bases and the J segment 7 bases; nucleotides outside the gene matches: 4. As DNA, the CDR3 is TGCGCCAGCAGTGAGTCTGGGACTAGCAAGAATGAGCAGTTCTTC. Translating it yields CASSESGTSKNEQFF.

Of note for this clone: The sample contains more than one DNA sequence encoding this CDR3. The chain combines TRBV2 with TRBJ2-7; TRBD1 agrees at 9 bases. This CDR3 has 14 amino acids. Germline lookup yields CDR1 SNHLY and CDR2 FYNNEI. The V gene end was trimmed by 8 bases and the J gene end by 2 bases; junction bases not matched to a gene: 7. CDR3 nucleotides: TGTGCCAGCGGGTTACAGGGGGCCCCCTACGAGCAGTACTTC. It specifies CASGLQGAPYEQYF.

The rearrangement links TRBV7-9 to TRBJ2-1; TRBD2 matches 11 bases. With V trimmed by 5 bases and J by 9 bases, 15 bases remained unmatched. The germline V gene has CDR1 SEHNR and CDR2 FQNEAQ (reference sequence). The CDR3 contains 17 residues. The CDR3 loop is CASSGTGTSGLRGEQFF. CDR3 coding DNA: TGTGCCAGCAGCGGTACCGGGACTAGCGGACTCAGAGGTGAGCAGTTCTTC.

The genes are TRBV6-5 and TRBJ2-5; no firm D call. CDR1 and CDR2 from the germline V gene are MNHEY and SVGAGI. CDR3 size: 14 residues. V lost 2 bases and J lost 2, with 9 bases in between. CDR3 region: CASSYNRVQETQYF. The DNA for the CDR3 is TGTGCCAGCAGTTACAATCGGGTTCAAGAGACCCAGTACTTC.

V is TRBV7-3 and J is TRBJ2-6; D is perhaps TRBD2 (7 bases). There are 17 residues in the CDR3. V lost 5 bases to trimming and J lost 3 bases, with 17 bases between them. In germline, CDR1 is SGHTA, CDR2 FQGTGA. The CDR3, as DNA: TGTGCCAGCAGCCCCCGGGCGGGGGCAAGTGGGGCCAACGTCCTGACTTTC. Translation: CASSPRAGASGANVLTF.

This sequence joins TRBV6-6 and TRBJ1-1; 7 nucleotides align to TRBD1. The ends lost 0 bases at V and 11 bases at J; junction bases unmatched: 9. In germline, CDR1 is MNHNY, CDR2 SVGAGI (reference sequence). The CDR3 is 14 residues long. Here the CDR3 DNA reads TGTGCCAGCAGTTACTCTGACAGGGTGGAGAATGCTTTCTTT. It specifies CASSYSDRVENAFF.

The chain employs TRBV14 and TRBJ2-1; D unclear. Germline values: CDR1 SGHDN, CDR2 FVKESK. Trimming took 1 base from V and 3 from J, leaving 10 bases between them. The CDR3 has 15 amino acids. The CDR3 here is CASSQASWYYNEQFF. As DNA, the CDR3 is TGTGCCAGCAGCCAAGCTAGTTGGTACTACAATGAGCAGTTCTTC.

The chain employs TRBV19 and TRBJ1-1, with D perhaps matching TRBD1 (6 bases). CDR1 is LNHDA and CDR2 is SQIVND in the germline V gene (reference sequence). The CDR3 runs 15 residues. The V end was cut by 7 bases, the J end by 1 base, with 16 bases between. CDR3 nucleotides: TGTGCCAGTAAAAGGGGGGGCAAAGGGAACACTGAAGCTTTCTTT. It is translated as CASKRGGKGNTEAFF.

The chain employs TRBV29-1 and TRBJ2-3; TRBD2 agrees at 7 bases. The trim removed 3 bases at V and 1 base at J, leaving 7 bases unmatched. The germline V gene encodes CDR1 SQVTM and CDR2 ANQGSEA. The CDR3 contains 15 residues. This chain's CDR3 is CSVEYLADRTDTQYF. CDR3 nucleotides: TGCAGCGTTGAGTACCTAGCGGACCGCACAGATACGCAGTATTTT.

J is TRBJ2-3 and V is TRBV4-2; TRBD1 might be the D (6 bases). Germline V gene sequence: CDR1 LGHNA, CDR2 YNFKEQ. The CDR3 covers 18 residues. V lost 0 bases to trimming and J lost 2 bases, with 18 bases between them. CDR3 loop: CASSQEKLAGAPTDTQYF. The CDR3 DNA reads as TGTGCCAGCAGCCAAGAGAAGTTGGCAGGGGCTCCCACAGATACGCAGTATTTT.

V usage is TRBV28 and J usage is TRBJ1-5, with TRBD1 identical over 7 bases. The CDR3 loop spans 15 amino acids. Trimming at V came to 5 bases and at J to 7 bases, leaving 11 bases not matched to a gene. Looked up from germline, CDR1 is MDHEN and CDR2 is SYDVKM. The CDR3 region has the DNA TGTGCCAGCAGTACCACTCGACAGGGTTCCCAGCCCCAGCATTTT. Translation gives CASSTTRQGSQPQHF.

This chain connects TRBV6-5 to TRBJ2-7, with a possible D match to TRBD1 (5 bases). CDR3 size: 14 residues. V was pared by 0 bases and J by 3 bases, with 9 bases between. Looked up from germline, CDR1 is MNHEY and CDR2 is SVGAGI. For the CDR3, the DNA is TGTGCCAGCAGTTACTCAGTCGGACACTACGAGCAGTACTTC. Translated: CASSYSVGHYEQYF.

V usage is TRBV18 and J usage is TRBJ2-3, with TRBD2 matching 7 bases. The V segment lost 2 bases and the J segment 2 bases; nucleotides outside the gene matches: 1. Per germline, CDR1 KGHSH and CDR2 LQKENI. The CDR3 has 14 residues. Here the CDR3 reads CASSPGTITDTQYF. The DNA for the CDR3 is TGTGCCAGCTCACCAGGGACTATCACAGATACGCAGTATTTT.